These T cell receptor beta chains were read from a single sample in a study of blood T cell repertoires in COVID-19. Profiling relied on immunoSEQ multiplex PCR, and the TCRdb table lists in-frame clones only, not all of them. The sample records about 260,000 clones, approximately 89% being singletons. Source material: peripheral blood. These receptor sequences come from a man aged 40-49 years who had recovered from COVID-19. CDR3s include the opening cysteine and the closing phenylalanine or tryptophan.

>TRBJ2-7|TRBV7-9|16
CASSPRAGKSLYEQYF
>TRBJ1-2|TRBV4-3|17
CASSQDDSGQGNYGYTF
>TRBJ2-7|TRBV11-1|15
CASSKTSGGSYEQYF
>TRBJ2-3|TRBV19|15
CASSIEFFRGDTQYF
>TRBJ2-3|TRBV5-1|17
CASSLGLAGARTDTQYF
>TRBJ2-3|TRBV7-3|16
CASSTHDRASTDTQYF
>TRBJ2-1|TRBV4-3|18
CASSQELAGNIEYNEQFF
>TRBJ1-2|TRBV19|11
CASSFAGGYTF
>TRBJ2-5|TRBV7-9|16
CASSHRDRGAEETQYF
>TRBJ1-1|TRBV25-1|15
CASSEVGQGGTEAFF
>TRBJ2-1|TRBV7-8|16
CASSSPWLPSYNEQFF
>TRBJ1-2|TRBV7-9|13
CASRFQTGYGYTF
>TRBJ1-2|TRBV7-8|15
CASSLGTGGAYGYTF
>TRBJ2-7|TRBV2|16
CASIGYAGGLSYEQYF
>TRBJ1-1|TRBV24-1|12
CATSDLQGMAFF
>TRBJ2-1|TRBV5-6|17
CASSLDYRGVASNEQFF
>TRBJ1-2|TRBV28|12
CASSLGRYGYTF
>TRBJ1-4|TRBV7-8|14
CASSRDRGYEKLFF
>TRBJ1-1|TRBV19|13
CASSIGGGAEAFF
>TRBJ2-7|TRBV6-5|14
CASSYSSGGYEQYF
>TRBJ1-2|TRBV5-1|17
CASSLVGRGSGVSGYTF
>TRBJ2-7|TRBV10-3|15
CAIGSGRDGLSEQYF
>TRBJ1-2|TRBV6-5|13
CASSLDRGIGYTF
>TRBJ2-7|TRBV4-2|15
CASWGLAGGKYEQYF
>TRBJ2-1|TRBV2|15
CASSDRLAPNNEQFF
>TRBJ2-3|TRBV3-1/TRBV3-2|14
CASTRGAFTDTQYF
>TRBJ1-1|TRBV5-6|14
CASSGGITPSEAFF
>TRBJ2-1|TRBV7-9|16
CASSKILAGEDNEQFF
>TRBJ2-7|TRBV27|17
CASSFLGPRGGSYEQYF
>TRBJ2-7|TRBV1|16
CTSSQADSNNSYEQYF
>TRBJ2-2|TRBV6-2/TRBV6-3|16
CASSYFQRGDTGELFF
>TRBJ2-7|TRBV3-1/TRBV3-2|15
CASSQLAGGLAEQYF
>TRBJ2-5|TRBV13|16
CASSIVSGGAEETQYF
>TRBJ1-4|TRBV27|17
CASSPRVPGQFNEKLFF
>TRBJ2-3|TRBV9|16
CASNERGKSGTDTQYF
>TRBJ2-7|TRBV7-9|14
CASSPGQNSYEQYF
>TRBJ2-3|TRBV5-1|16
CASSLVLTASTDTQYF
>TRBJ2-1|TRBV30|12
CAWTRGYNEQFF
>TRBJ1-1|TRBV19|13
CASKQQGDTEAFF
>TRBJ2-6|TRBV9|21
CASSERRQGETMGSGANVLTF
>TRBJ1-2|TRBV18|16
CASSAWTGTGNYGYTF
>TRBJ2-1|TRBV9|14
CASSVAGLSDEQFF
>TRBJ1-4|TRBV18|16
CASSPSAAGRREKLFF
>TRBJ2-7|TRBV7-2|14
CASGTDGGAREQYF
>TRBJ2-2|TRBV5-1|14
CASSGWVNTGELFF
>TRBJ1-1|TRBV6-5|16
CASSSTSTRANTEAFF
>TRBJ1-2|TRBV12-2|18
CASRSTQGTEASDYGYTF
>TRBJ1-1|TRBV5-1|14
CASSLAGQGAIAFF
>TRBJ2-1|TRBV3-1/TRBV3-2|16
CASSQVGSGRVGEQFF
>TRBJ2-2|TRBV10-1|14
CAVDAGDGTGELFF
>TRBJ2-3|TRBV19|17
CASSSLVGGTGTDTQYF
>TRBJ2-7|TRBV27|15
CASSLSGTGIYEQYF
>TRBJ2-3|TRBV5-6|16
CASSPGWGRSTDTQYF
>TRBJ2-7|TRBV10-3|13
CAISESDSYEQYF
>TRBJ2-7|TRBV24-1|11
CATSDGYEQYF
>TRBJ2-3|TRBV7-7|14
CASSRTGNTDTQYF
>TRBJ2-7|TRBV28|16
CASSFSKRAVSYEQYF
>TRBJ2-7|TRBV3-1/TRBV3-2|13
CASSQNEAGVKYF
>TRBJ2-7|TRBV5-5|15
CASRHDRDGWYEQYF